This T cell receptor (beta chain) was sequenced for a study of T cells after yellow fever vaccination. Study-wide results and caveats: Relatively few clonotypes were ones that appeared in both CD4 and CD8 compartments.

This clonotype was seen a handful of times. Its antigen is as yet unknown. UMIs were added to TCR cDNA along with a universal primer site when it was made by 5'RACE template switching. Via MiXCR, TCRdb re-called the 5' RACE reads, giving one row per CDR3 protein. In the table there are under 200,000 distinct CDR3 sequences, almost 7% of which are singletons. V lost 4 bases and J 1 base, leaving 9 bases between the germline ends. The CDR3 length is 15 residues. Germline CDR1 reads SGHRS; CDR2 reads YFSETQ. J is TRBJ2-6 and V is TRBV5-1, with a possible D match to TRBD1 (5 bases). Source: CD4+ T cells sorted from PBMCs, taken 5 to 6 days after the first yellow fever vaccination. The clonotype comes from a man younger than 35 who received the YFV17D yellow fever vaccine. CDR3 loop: CASSERQSGANVLTF. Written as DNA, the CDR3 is TGCGCCAGCAGCGAACGACAGTCTGGGGCCAACGTCCTGACTTTC.